The clone carrying this T cell receptor (beta chain) was seen a few times. Only Caucasian adults living in Nashville, Tennessee served as donors. TCRdb's table, derived via immunoSEQ multiplex PCR, lists solely in-frame clones and lacks some. The repertoire holds about 1 million clones, with roughly 75% as singletons. This specimen belongs to a study of shared clonotypes between healthy human individuals. Study summary: CD4 naive and memory got three plates each, CD8 naive two, CD8 memory one.

Specimen: memory CD4+ T cells sorted from blood. The sample's subset: CD45RA-negative fraction. This TCR came from a man younger than 35 in good health.

Here the CDR3 reads CAISEARNYEQYF. The CDR3 bases are TGTGCCATCAGTGAAGCGCGCAACTACGAGCAGTACTTC. The chain employs TRBV10-3 and TRBJ2-7, with no clear D. This CDR3 is 13 amino acids long. Germline V CDR1 and CDR2: ENHRY, SYGVKD. The V end lost 3 bases, the J end lost 3 bases, and 9 bases lay between the germline ends.